The 16 T cell receptor beta chains presented below share a single source sample, sequenced in a study of blood T cell repertoires in COVID-19. The table came from immunoSEQ multiplex PCR; TCRdb's copy has only in-frame clones and leaves some out. The sample yields around 140,000 clones, approximately 89% seen once. The sample comprised peripheral blood. These receptors originate from a man between 45 and 60 years old with acute or convalescent COVID-19.

This clone was seen a single time. This CDR3 is CASSPWTGNGYTF. CDR3 bases: TGTGCCAGCAGTCCCTGGACAGGGAATGGCTACACCTTC. The rearrangement uses TRBV7-2 and TRBJ1-2; 8 nucleotides align to TRBD1. V was pared by 6 bases and J by 6 bases, with 6 bases of the junction left unmatched. The CDR3 is 13 residues long. The germline V gene encodes CDR1 SGHTA and CDR2 FQGNSA.

The chain recombines TRBV19 with TRBJ2-7, with D perhaps TRBD2 (6 bases). Germline lookup yields CDR1 LNHDA and CDR2 SQIVND (reference sequence). Trimming took off 3 bases at V and 6 bases at J, with 18 bases between the two ends. The CDR3 consists of 15 residues. The CDR3 DNA is TGTGCCAGTAGTATCGTTACTAGCTGGGTCTCCGAGCAGTACTTC. Translating it yields CASSIVTSWVSEQYF.

The chain links TRBV6-5 to TRBJ1-2; weak D call: TRBD1 (5 bases). Germline loops: CDR1 MNHEY, CDR2 SVGAGI. V lost 3 bases, J lost 3 bases, and 11 bases lay in between. The CDR3 has 14 residues. The CDR3 DNA follows: TGTGCCAGCAGTTATCGGGGGGATTACTATGGCTACACCTTC. Encoded protein: CASSYRGDYYGYTF.

This clone was observed a handful of times. The genes are TRBV6-4 and TRBJ2-3, with 12 nucleotides matching TRBD2. This CDR3 comprises 18 residues. J lost 3 bases, V lost 2 bases, and 9 bases had no gene match. Germline loops: CDR1 MRHNA, CDR2 SNTAGT. The CDR3, as DNA: TGTGCCAGCAGTGACGCTAGCGGGGGGGCCGGTGGGACAGATACGCAGTATTTT. It encodes CASSDASGGAGGTDTQYF.

This clone was found a few times. V gene TRBV30 combines with J gene TRBJ1-2; 8 bases are shared with TRBD1. The germline CDR1 and CDR2 sequences are GTSNPN and SVGIG (reference sequence). The CDR3 length is 12 residues. Trimming cost V 3 bases and J 8 bases; bases outside gene matches: 5. CDR3 nucleotides: TGTGCCTGGAGGGACAGGGTTGACGGCTACACCTTC. Amino acids: CAWRDRVDGYTF. The full variable domain, in which reference TRBV30 and TRBJ1-2 provide the parts outside the CDR3, is SQTIHQWPATLVQPVGSPLSLECTVEGTSNPNLYWYRQAAGRGLQLLFYSVGIGQISSEVPQNLSASRPQDRQFILSSKKLLLSDSGFYLCAWRDRVDGYTFGSGTRLTVV.

The rearrangement uses TRBV6-5 and TRBJ2-3, with 7 nucleotides matching TRBD1. Germline lookup yields CDR1 MNHEY and CDR2 SVGAGI. CDR3 length: 13 amino acids. With V trimmed by 6 bases and J by 1 base, 1 base remained unmatched. The CDR3 DNA reads TGTGCCAGCAGCCAGGGGGGCACAGATACGCAGTATTTT. Encoded protein: CASSQGGTDTQYF.

The chain combines TRBV5-1 with TRBJ2-3; the match to TRBD1 covers 8 bases. This CDR3 spans 15 amino acids. Unmatched junction bases numbered 4, after V lost 0 bases and J lost 4 bases. The germline gives CDR1 SGHRS, CDR2 YFSETQ. The CDR3 here is CASSLEGTGADTQYF. The CDR3, as DNA: TGCGCCAGCAGCTTGGAGGGGACAGGAGCAGATACGCAGTATTTT.

The rearrangement uses TRBV7-6 and TRBJ1-5; 8 positions match TRBD1. This CDR3 comprises 14 residues. Trimming took 5 bases from V and 4 from J; bases not matched to a gene: 4. The germline V gene encodes CDR1 SGHVS and CDR2 FNYEAQ. CDR3 sequence: CASSHRGTNQPQHF. The CDR3 bases are TGTGCCAGCAGCCACAGGGGGACAAATCAGCCCCAGCATTTT.

This chain links TRBV7-2 with TRBJ1-1; a weak D match, TRBD1 (6 bases). Germline values: CDR1 SGHTA, CDR2 FQGNSA. The CDR3 covers 15 residues. Deletions cut 8 bases from V and 0 bases from J, with 16 bases between. CDR3 protein: CASFFWGQMNTEAFF. The CDR3 DNA follows: TGTGCCAGCTTTTTCTGGGGGCAGATGAACACTGAAGCTTTCTTT.

This sequence joins TRBV5-1 and TRBJ2-7; 8 positions match TRBD1. V lost 4 bases, J lost 3 bases, and 6 bases stayed unmatched. Germline lookup yields CDR1 SGHRS and CDR2 YFSETQ. CDR3 length: 14 amino acids. This chain's CDR3 is CASSAQGDGYEQYF. The CDR3 DNA sequence: TGCGCCAGCAGCGCACAGGGGGATGGCTACGAGCAGTACTTC.

This chain joins TRBV4-1 and TRBJ1-2; 7 nucleotides line up with TRBD1. The germline gives CDR1 MGHRA, CDR2 YSYEKL. The CDR3 is 15 residues long. V gave up 7 bases and J gave up 5 bases; unmatched junction bases: 13. CDR3: CASMPRDTGVYGYTF. The CDR3 DNA sequence: TGCGCCAGCATGCCCAGGGATACAGGGGTGTATGGCTACACCTTC.

The J gene is TRBJ1-1, the V gene TRBV5-4; D ambiguous. From germline, CDR1 is SGHNT and CDR2 YYREEE (reference sequence). The germline V and J ends were trimmed by 0 bases and 5 bases, with 14 bases remaining between them. This CDR3 is 15 amino acids long. CDR3 coding DNA: TGTGCCAGCAGCTTGGTCGGGGTTATAAATACTGAAGCTTTCTTT. Residues: CASSLVGVINTEAFF.

The chain recombines TRBV7-2 with TRBJ2-3; TRBD1 agrees at 7 bases. The J segment lost 4 bases and the V segment lost 5 bases, leaving 6 bases of the junction unmatched. Germline V gene sequence: CDR1 SGHTA, CDR2 FQGNSA. This CDR3 has 14 residues. The CDR3 loop is CASSPRQGSDTQYF. The CDR3 region has the DNA TGTGCCAGCAGCCCTCGACAGGGCTCAGATACGCAGTATTTT. The entire variable domain, with the rest obtained from reference TRBV7-2 and TRBJ2-3, is as follows: GAGVSQSPSNKVTEKGKDVELRCDPISGHTALYWYRQSLGQGLEFLIYFQGNSAPDKSGLPSDRFSAERTGGSVSTLTIQRTQQEDSAVYLCASSPRQGSDTQYFGPGTRLTVL.

The rearrangement links TRBV5-4 to TRBJ1-6, with 10 nucleotides matching TRBD1. This CDR3 is 14 amino acids long. Germline values: CDR1 SGHNT, CDR2 YYREEE (reference sequence). V lost 2 bases and J lost 13; bases outside the gene matches: 6. The CDR3 DNA reads as TGTGCCAGCAGCTTTGGGACAGGGGAATCGCCCCTCCACTTT. Amino acids: CASSFGTGESPLHF.

The V and J genes are TRBV18 and TRBJ2-4; 9 nucleotides match TRBD1. The CDR3 totals 20 residues. Germline V lookup: CDR1 KGHSH, CDR2 LQKENI. Trimming took 3 bases from V and 1 from J; bases not matched to a gene: 16. The CDR3 DNA is TGTGCCAGCTCACCTTACTCCCGGGACAGGGTCGGTGATGCCAAAAACATTCAGTACTTC. Protein product: CASSPYSRDRVGDAKNIQYF. Looking up the rest from reference TRBV18 and TRBJ2-4 gives the full variable domain: NAGVMQNPRHLVRRRGQEARLRCSPMKGHSHVYWYRQLPEEGLKFMVYLQKENIIDESGMPKERFSAEFPKEGPSILRIQQVVRGDSAAYFCASSPYSRDRVGDAKNIQYFGAGTRLSVL.

The chain uses TRBV5-4 and TRBJ2-3; 10 bases line up with TRBD2. V lost 4 bases, J lost 3 bases, and 2 bases stayed unmatched. Germline V gene lookup returns CDR1 SGHNT and CDR2 YYREEE (reference sequence). The CDR3 loop spans 14 amino acids. DNA of the CDR3: TGTGCCAGCAGCCCTAGCGGGAGAACAGATACGCAGTATTTT. It translates to CASSPSGRTDTQYF.